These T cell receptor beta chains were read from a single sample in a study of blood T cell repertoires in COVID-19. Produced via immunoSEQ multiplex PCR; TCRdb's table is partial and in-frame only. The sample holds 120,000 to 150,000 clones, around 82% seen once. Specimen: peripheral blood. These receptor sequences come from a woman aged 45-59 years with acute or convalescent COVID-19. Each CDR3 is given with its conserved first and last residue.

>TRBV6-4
CASALGGSSDTQYF
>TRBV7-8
CASSPRQVLNTGELFF
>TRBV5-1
CASSPGGQGALETQYF
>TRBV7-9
CASSRRDQPQHF
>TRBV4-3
CASSQAQGAGSGELFF
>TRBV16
CASSQQDFYGYTF
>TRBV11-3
CASSPGGDRPYEQYF
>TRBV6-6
CASSVGTSGGEQFF
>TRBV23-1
CASSQLGRRRGFYEQYF
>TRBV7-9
CASSLAGITGELFF
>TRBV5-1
CASRLGGTEYEQYF
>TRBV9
CASSVLDRYSGNTIYF
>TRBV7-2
CASSFQGGAGAMQETQYF
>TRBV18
CASSQTQGAGQPQHF
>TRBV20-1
CSASPLAGGKNNEQFF
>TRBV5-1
CASSLTGGADTQYF
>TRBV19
CASSLRDRDALEQYF
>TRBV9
CASTSGTSGSNEQFF
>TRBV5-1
CASSWASGGALETQYF
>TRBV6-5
CASSYGDRGPKYF
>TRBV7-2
CASSSPPGAGGRTDTQYF
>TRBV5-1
CASSVTITGAADTQYF
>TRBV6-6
CASQGAYEQYF
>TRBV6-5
CASRGGQGYNEQFF
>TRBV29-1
CSVGGTGNQPQHF
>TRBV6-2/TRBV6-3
CASSPPGETGNTIYF
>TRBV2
CASISGALYEQYF
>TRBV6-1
CASSEAGKRQPQHF
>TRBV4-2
CASSQVKNSMNTEAFF
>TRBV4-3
CASSLDRGQQFF
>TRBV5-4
CASRLDGGRDTQYF
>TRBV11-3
CASSVTGRTEAFF
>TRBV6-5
CASSLAGSSTDTQYF
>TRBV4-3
CASSHGQGWDEQFF
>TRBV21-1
CASRTGLDRYEQYF
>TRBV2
CASSDGGGFYNEQFF
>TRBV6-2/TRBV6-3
CASSYGGSQETQYF
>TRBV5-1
CASSLVGTGGYNEQFF
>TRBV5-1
CASSPPGTGRNEQFF
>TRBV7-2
CASSKAGTSGGLWTQYF
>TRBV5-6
CASSFRTSTDSDEQFF
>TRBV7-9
CASSFRDRGNSPLHF
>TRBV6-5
CASSSGAANEKLFF
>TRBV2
CASSGNRGYNEQFF
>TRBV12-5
CASGLVGGETQYF
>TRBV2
CASSNRPGQGSLSNQPQHF
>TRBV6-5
CASSTPGDGYTF
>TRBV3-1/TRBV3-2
CASSPTGAGNTIYF
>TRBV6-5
CASSQGVGYTF